This entry concerns a single T cell receptor beta chain. Its target is not known. This table comes from immunoSEQ multiplex PCR, and its TCRdb copy is limited to in-frame clones, with some not included. The repertoire has some 140,000 clones, 92% of them found once; the top ten carry roughly 0.19%. Trimming took off 0 bases at V and 5 bases at J, with 10 bases between the two ends. The CDR3 loop spans 15 amino acids. Germline V gene data show CDR1 as SGHVS and CDR2 as FQNEAQ. The data are from a study of graft-versus-host responses after intestinal transplantation. Study as a whole: Isolated intestinal, liver-intestinal, or multivisceral transplants had been given to the recipients. For approximately three years after anti-thymocyte globulin induction, all recipients took tacrolimus and steroids.

J is TRBJ1-4 and V is TRBV7-8; D is unclear. The sequence was obtained from a human donor who received an intestinal transplant. Sequenced here: unstimulated CD4+ T cells sorted from spleen or lymph node cells, sampled before intestinal transplant. The CDR3 spells CASSLARTENEKLFF. The CDR3 DNA follows: TGTGCCAGCAGCTTAGCCCGGACGGAAAATGAAAAACTGTTTTTT.